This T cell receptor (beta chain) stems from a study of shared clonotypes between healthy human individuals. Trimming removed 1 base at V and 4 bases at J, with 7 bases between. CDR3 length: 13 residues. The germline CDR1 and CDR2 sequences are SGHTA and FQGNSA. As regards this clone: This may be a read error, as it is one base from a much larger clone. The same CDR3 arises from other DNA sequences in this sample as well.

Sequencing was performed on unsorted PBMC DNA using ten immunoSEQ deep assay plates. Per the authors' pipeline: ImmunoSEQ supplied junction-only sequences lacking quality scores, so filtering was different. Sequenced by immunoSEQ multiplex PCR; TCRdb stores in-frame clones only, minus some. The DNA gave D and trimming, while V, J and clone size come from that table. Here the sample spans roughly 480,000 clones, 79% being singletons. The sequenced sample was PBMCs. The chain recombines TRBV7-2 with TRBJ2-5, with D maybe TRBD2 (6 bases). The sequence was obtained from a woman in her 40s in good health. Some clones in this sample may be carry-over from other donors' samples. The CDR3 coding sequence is TGTGCCAGCAGCTTAGTCGGGGGAGAGACCCAGTACTTC. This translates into CASSLVGGETQYF.